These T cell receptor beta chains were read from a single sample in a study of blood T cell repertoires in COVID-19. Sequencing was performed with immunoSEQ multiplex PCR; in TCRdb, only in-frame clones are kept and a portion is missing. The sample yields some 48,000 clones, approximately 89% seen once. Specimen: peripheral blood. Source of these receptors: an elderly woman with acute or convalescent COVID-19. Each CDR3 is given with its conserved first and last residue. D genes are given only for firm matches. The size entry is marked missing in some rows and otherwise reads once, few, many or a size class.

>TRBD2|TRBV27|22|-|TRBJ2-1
CASSSLTRGERGAPGAYNEQFF
TGTGCCAGCAGTTCACTGACCCGCGGGGAGCGGGGGGCCCCTGGGGCCTACAATGAGCAGTTCTTC
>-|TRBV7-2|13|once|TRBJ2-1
CASSLGTSPWQFF
TGTGCCAGCAGCTTAGGGACAAGTCCGTGGCAGTTCTTC
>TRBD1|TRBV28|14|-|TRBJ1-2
CASSTGQGSYGYTF
TGTGCCAGCAGCACCGGACAGGGGTCGTATGGCTACACCTTC
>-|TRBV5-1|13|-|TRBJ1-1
CASSLSTALEAFF
TGCGCCAGCAGCTTGAGTACAGCCCTTGAAGCTTTCTTT
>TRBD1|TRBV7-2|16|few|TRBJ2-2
CASSPSGQGWTGELFF
TGTGCCAGCAGCCCAAGCGGACAGGGATGGACCGGGGAGCTGTTTTTT
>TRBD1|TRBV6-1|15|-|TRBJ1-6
CASSEWRQGNSPLHF
TGTGCCAGCAGTGAGTGGAGACAGGGGAATTCACCCCTCCACTTT
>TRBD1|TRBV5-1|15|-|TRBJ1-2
CASSTGQPNNYGYTF
TGCGCCAGCAGCACGGGACAGCCAAACAACTATGGCTACACCTTC
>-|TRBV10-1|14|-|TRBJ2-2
CASSLGGNTGELFF
TGCGCCAGCAGTCTGGGGGGGAACACCGGGGAGCTGTTTTTT
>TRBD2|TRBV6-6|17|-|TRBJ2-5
CASSRGTSGGAGKTQYF
TGTGCCAGCAGCCGAGGGACTAGCGGGGGGGCCGGTAAGACCCAGTACTTC
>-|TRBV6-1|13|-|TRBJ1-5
CASSEGGNQPQHF
TGTGCCAGCAGTGAAGGAGGCAATCAGCCCCAGCATTTT
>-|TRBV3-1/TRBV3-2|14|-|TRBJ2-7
CASSHAAQVLEQYF
TGTGCCAGCAGCCACGCAGCCCAGGTCCTGGAGCAGTACTTC
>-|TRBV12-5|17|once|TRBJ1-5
CASGLGRPGDSNQPQHF
TGTGCTAGTGGTTTGGGCCGCCCGGGAGACAGCAATCAGCCCCAGCATTTT
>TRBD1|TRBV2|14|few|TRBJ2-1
CASRVLGTGFEQFF
TGTGCCAGCAGAGTTCTCGGGACAGGGTTTGAGCAGTTCTTC
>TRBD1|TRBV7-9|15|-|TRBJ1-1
CASSPTRGPNTEAFF
TGTGCCAGCAGCCCCACAAGGGGGCCGAACACTGAAGCTTTCTTT
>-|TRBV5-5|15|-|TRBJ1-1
CASSLWDSANTEAFF
TGTGCCAGCAGCTTGTGGGACTCTGCGAACACTGAAGCTTTCTTT
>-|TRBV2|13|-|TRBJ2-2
CASTRSPAGELFF
TGTGCCAGCACCCGTTCCCCCGCCGGGGAGCTGTTTTTT
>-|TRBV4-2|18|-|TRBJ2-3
CASSPRGALAQVADTQYF
TGTGCCAGCAGCCCCCGGGGGGCTCTAGCGCAGGTCGCAGATACGCAGTATTTT
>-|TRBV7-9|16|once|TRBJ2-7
CASSLNPSRGRQEQYF
TGTGCCAGCAGCTTAAACCCGTCCAGGGGAAGGCAGGAGCAGTACTTC
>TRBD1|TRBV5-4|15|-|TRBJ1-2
CASSTVTGEAYGYTF
TGTGCCAGCAGCACGGTAACAGGGGAGGCCTATGGCTACACCTTC
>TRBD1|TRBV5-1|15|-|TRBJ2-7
CASSLSGTGSYEQYF
TGCGCCAGCAGCTTGTCCGGGACAGGGTCCTACGAGCAGTACTTC
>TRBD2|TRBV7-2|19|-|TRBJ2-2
CASSLVWLAGEVNTGELFF
TGTGCCAGCAGCTTAGTGTGGCTAGCGGGGGAAGTAAACACCGGGGAGCTGTTTTTT
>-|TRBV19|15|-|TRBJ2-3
CASSIVGGGGDTQYF
TGTGCCAGTAGTATAGTAGGGGGGGGTGGAGATACGCAGTATTTT
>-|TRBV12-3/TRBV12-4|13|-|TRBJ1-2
CASSFRWEHGYTF
TGTGCCAGCAGTTTTCGGTGGGAGCACGGCTACACCTTC
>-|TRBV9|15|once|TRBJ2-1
CASTLTETVDNEQFF
TGTGCCAGCACCCTAACAGAGACAGTGGACAATGAGCAGTTCTTC
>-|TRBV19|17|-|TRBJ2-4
CASSSIGGGGTKNIQYF
TGTGCCAGTAGTTCAATAGGGGGGGGTGGAACCAAAAACATTCAGTACTTC
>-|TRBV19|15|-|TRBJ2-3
CASSRKDTATDTQYF
TGTGCCAGTAGTCGAAAAGACACCGCCACAGATACGCAGTATTTT
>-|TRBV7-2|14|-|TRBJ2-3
CASGGRAGADTQYF
TGTGCCAGCGGAGGCCGCGCGGGGGCGGATACGCAGTATTTT
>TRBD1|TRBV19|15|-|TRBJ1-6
CASSPGTGETSPLHF
TGTGCCAGTAGTCCAGGGACAGGGGAAACCTCACCCCTCCACTTT
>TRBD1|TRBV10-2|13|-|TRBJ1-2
CASSGTGGLGYTF
TGCGCCAGCAGTGGGACAGGGGGACTTGGCTACACCTTC
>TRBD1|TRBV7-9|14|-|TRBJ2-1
CASSFRTGGHEQFF
TGTGCCAGCAGCTTCCGGACAGGGGGCCATGAGCAGTTCTTC
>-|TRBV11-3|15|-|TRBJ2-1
CASSNPGERYNEQFF
TGTGCCAGCAGCAACCCAGGGGAACGGTACAATGAGCAGTTCTTC
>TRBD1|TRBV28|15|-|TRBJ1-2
CASSPGTGANYGYTF
TGTGCCAGCAGTCCGGGGACAGGAGCTAACTATGGCTACACCTTC
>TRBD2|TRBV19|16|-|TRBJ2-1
CASSSLAGTYYNEQFF
TGTGCCAGTAGTTCCTTAGCGGGGACCTACTACAATGAGCAGTTCTTC
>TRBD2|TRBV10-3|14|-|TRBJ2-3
CAITAGGSTDTQYF
TGTGCCATCACGGCGGGGGGGAGCACAGATACGCAGTATTTT
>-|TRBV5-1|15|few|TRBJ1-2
CASSPTGDFNYGYTF
TGCGCCAGCAGCCCCACAGGTGACTTTAACTATGGCTACACCTTC
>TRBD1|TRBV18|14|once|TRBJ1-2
CASSPGQDNYGYTF
TGTGCCAGCTCGCCGGGACAGGACAACTATGGCTACACCTTC
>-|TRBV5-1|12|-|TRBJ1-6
CASFVRGVTLHF
TGCGCCAGCTTCGTGCGGGGGGTAACCCTCCACTTT
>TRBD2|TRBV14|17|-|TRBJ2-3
CASSQGVGLAGRDTQYF
TGTGCCAGCAGCCAAGGAGTGGGACTAGCGGGCAGAGATACGCAGTATTTT
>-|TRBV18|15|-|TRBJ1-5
CASSDRGNSNQPQHF
TGTGCCAGCTCAGACAGAGGAAATAGCAATCAGCCCCAGCATTTT
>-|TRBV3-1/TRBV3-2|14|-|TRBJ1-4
CASSQRQGNEKLFF
TGTGCCAGCAGCCAACGGCAGGGAAATGAAAAACTGTTTTTT
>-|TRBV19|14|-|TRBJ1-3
CASTPGISGNTIYF
TGTGCCAGTACCCCCGGGATCTCTGGAAACACCATATATTTT